Below, one T cell receptor (beta chain) is given with its context. Its antigen is unidentified. The protocol was immunoSEQ multiplex PCR, while the TCRdb copy is restricted to in-frame clones and leaves out a portion. The sample features over 140,000 clones, with about 2.3% in its top ten. V lost 4 bases to trimming and J lost 2 bases; unmatched junction nucleotides: 7. The CDR3 is made up of 15 amino acids. Germline V lookup: CDR1 SGHRS, CDR2 YFSETQ. This sample was taken from a study of T cell responses to AZD1222 COVID-19 vaccine. General study points: The CD4 TCRs associated with vaccination extended across spike and predominated at 160-218 and 743-854. Samples come after the peak T cell response, not at day 14.

The specimen sequenced was peripheral blood. The receptor comes from an adult in good health. V is TRBV5-1 and J is TRBJ1-2; 8 nucleotides align to TRBD1. The CDR3 DNA follows: TGCGCCAGCAGCCCCACGACAGGGGCAAACTATGGCTACACCTTC. Amino acids: CASSPTTGANYGYTF.